Listed below are T cell receptor beta chains from one sample, sequenced in a study of OX40 agonist ivuxolimab in advanced cancers. Generated by immunoSEQ multiplex PCR, the TCRdb table keeps only in-frame clones and is missing some. The sample shows fewer than 40,000 clones, less than 90% of them seen only once. The source was CD4+ or CD8+ T cells sorted from blood, collected in a trial of the OX40 agonist ivuxolimab. The receptors stem from an adult with an advanced solid tumor such as melanoma, head and neck, liver or kidney cancer. The CDR3 runs from the conserved cysteine through the conserved F or W. The D gene is left open where the match is weak. Clone size is given for some rows only: seen once, a few or many times, or a class if the clone is expanded.

v_gene,abundance,j_gene,d_gene,CDR3aa,CDR3nt
TRBV5-5,NA,TRBJ2-7,TRBD1,CASSFGQGTEQYF,TGTGCCAGCAGCTTCGGACAGGGGACCGAGCAGTACTTC
TRBV28,NA,TRBJ1-1,NA,CASTPLRVRLNTEAFF,TGTGCCAGCACCCCCCTGCGCGTGCGATTGAACACTGAAGCTTTCTTT
TRBV7-2,once,TRBJ2-5,NA,CASSLLATYQETQYF,TGTGCCAGCAGCTTACTAGCGACATACCAAGAGACCCAGTACTTC
TRBV4-2,NA,TRBJ2-7,NA,CASSQGGVTYEQYF,TGTGCCAGCAGCCAAGGCGGCGTTACCTACGAGCAGTACTTC
TRBV27,NA,TRBJ2-1,NA,CASSLVGRRQFF,TGTGCCAGCAGTTTAGTCGGGCGGAGGCAGTTCTTC
TRBV10-3,NA,TRBJ2-7,NA,CAISGQDLYEQYF,TGTGCCATCAGCGGCCAGGATCTCTACGAGCAGTACTTC
TRBV7-2,NA,TRBJ2-7,TRBD1,CASTRDSSYEQYF,TGTGCCAGCACACGGGACAGCTCCTACGAGCAGTACTTC
TRBV6-1,NA,TRBJ2-5,TRBD2,CASSPPAGGETQYF,TGTGCCAGCAGTCCGCCAGCGGGAGGGGAGACCCAGTACTTC
TRBV7-9,NA,TRBJ2-1,TRBD1,CASSHGTGGLEQFF,TGTGCCAGCAGCCACGGGACAGGGGGCCTTGAGCAGTTCTTC
TRBV5-4,NA,TRBJ2-7,NA,CASSLEPGSYEQYF,TGTGCCAGCAGCTTGGAGCCAGGCTCCTACGAGCAGTACTTC
TRBV28,NA,TRBJ2-1,TRBD2,CASTPGTSGYNEQFF,TGTGCCAGCACACCCGGGACTAGCGGCTACAATGAGCAGTTCTTC
TRBV19,NA,TRBJ1-6,NA,CASSSTDNSPLHF,TGTGCCAGTAGTTCTACCGATAATTCACCCCTCCACTTT
TRBV4-1,once,TRBJ1-2,TRBD1,CASSGGGYGYTF,TGCGCCAGCTCAGGGGGCGGCTATGGCTACACCTTC
TRBV28,NA,TRBJ2-7,NA,CASSIVPSYEQYF,TGTGCCAGCAGTATCGTCCCCTCCTACGAGCAGTACTTC
TRBV27,NA,TRBJ2-2,NA,CASCRVGTGELFF,TGTGCCAGTTGCAGGGTTGGCACCGGGGAGCTGTTTTTT
TRBV4-2,NA,TRBJ2-2,TRBD2,CASSRGAGGFANTGELFF,TGTGCCAGCAGTCGGGGAGCGGGGGGCTTCGCGAACACCGGGGAGCTGTTTTTT
TRBV7-9,NA,TRBJ2-7,TRBD1,CASSQPDRGDATYEQYF,TGTGCCAGCAGCCAGCCCGACAGGGGGGACGCGACCTACGAGCAGTACTTC
TRBV7-8,NA,TRBJ2-5,NA,CASSPQPLAQYF,TGTGCCAGCAGCCCGCAACCCCTGGCCCAGTACTTC
TRBV20-1,NA,TRBJ2-7,NA,CSAPRKYEQYF,TGCAGTGCTCCCAGGAAATACGAGCAGTACTTC
TRBV4-1,few,TRBJ2-4,TRBD2,CASSRRLAGGLAKNIQYF,TGCGCCAGCAGCCGGCGACTAGCGGGAGGGTTAGCCAAAAACATTCAGTACTTC